These 10 T cell receptor beta chains were sequenced from one sample in a study of radiation and T cells in renal cell carcinoma. Regarding time point: blood 2 weeks post-SBRT. Treatment defined: 15 Gy SBRT to primary tumor, nephrectomy 4 weeks later. The table came from immunoSEQ multiplex PCR; TCRdb's copy has only in-frame clones and leaves some out. The sample records around 80,000 clones, about four fifths being singletons. Sequences were derived from blood, sampled from a patient whose treatment included radiotherapy and nephrectomy. These receptor sequences come from a man aged 55 to 70 with renal cell carcinoma.

This clone was picked up a small number of times. The chain is built from TRBV4-2 and TRBJ2-1, with 9 bases identical to TRBD1. V was clipped by 4 bases and J by 3 bases; unmatched bases: 7. This CDR3 has 16 amino acids. In germline, CDR1 is LGHNA, CDR2 YNFKEQ. For the CDR3, the DNA is TGTGCCAGCAGCCCGACCGGGACAGGGAACTACAATGAGCAGTTCTTC. Protein sequence: CASSPTGTGNYNEQFF.

This chain links TRBV29-1 with TRBJ2-1, with D possibly matching TRBD1 (5 bases). Germline CDR1 SQVTM, CDR2 ANQGSEA. Trimming took off 4 bases at V and 0 bases at J, with 10 bases between the two ends. The CDR3 is made up of 14 amino acids. CDR3: CSVVPQGSYNEQFF. The CDR3 DNA reads as TGCAGCGTTGTCCCCCAGGGCTCCTACAATGAGCAGTTCTTC.

The chain links TRBV28 to TRBJ1-1; D remains ambiguous. CDR1 is MDHEN, CDR2 SYDVKM, per germline. This CDR3 is built from 13 residues. Deletions cut 4 bases from V and 3 bases from J, with 9 bases between. Here the CDR3 reads CASSSPIHTEAFF. CDR3 coding DNA: TGTGCCAGCAGTTCCCCGATTCACACTGAAGCTTTCTTT.

This clone appeared a few times. The chain has TRBV28 and TRBJ2-7, with D tentatively TRBD2 (7 bases). The CDR3 has 17 residues. Looked up from germline, CDR1 is MDHEN and CDR2 is SYDVKM. Between the trimmed V and J ends, which lost 4 bases and 2 bases, there was a span of 21 bases. DNA for the CDR3: TGTGCCAGCAGTTCCCTCTTCGGGGCGGGGGCGACCTACGAGCAGTACTTC. Translating gives CASSSLFGAGATYEQYF.

The chain links TRBV10-3 to TRBJ2-2; 7 nucleotides align to TRBD1. CDR1 is ENHRY, CDR2 SYGVKD, per germline. The trim removed 0 bases at V and 1 base at J, leaving 2 bases unmatched. The CDR3 extends over 16 amino acids. The CDR3 nucleotides read TGTGCCATCAGTGAGTCAGGGGGCGGGAACACCGGGGAGCTGTTTTTT. Translating gives CAISESGGGNTGELFF.

The CDR3, as DNA: TGCAGTGCTATACTAGGATACGAGCAGTACTTC. Translation gives CSAILGYEQYF. The genes are TRBV20-1 and TRBJ2-7, with D perhaps TRBD2 (5 bases). Germline CDR1 and CDR2: DFQATT and SNEGSKA (reference sequence). The V end was cut by 4 bases, the J end by 4 bases, with 8 bases between. This CDR3 contains 11 residues.

The J gene is TRBJ1-2, the V gene TRBV2; D unclear. V was cut by 1 base and J by 8 bases, with 14 bases left in between. This CDR3 has 14 amino acids. Germline assignment: CDR1 SNHLY and CDR2 FYNNEI. The CDR3 sequence: CASSEGPVAGGYTF. The CDR3 DNA reads as TGTGCCAGCAGTGAAGGACCCGTGGCGGGCGGCTACACCTTC.

V gene TRBV28 combines with J gene TRBJ2-5; 15 nucleotides line up with TRBD2. V was clipped by 5 bases and J by 4 bases; unmatched bases: 5. The CDR3 is 16 residues long. Looked up from germline, CDR1 is MDHEN and CDR2 is SYDVKM. The chain's CDR3 is CASSHTGLAGGETQYF. The DNA of the CDR3 is TGTGCCAGCAGTCATACGGGACTAGCGGGAGGAGAGACCCAGTACTTC. The complete variable domain, with remaining parts taken from reference TRBV28 and TRBJ2-5, reads DVKVTQSSRYLVKRTGEKVFLECVQDMDHENMFWYRQDPGLGLRLIYFSYDVKMKEKGDIPEGYSVSREKKERFSLILESASTNQTSMYLCASSHTGLAGGETQYFGPGTRLLVL.

The chain joins TRBV10-1 to TRBJ2-1; a possible D gene is TRBD2 (5 bases). The CDR3 runs to 14 residues. CDR1 and CDR2 (germline): WNHNN, SYGVQD (reference sequence). Trimming shortened V by 5 bases and J by 1 base, and 9 bases separated the two germline ends. Written as DNA, the CDR3 is TGCGCCAGCAGTTTAGACTATTCCTACAATGAGCAGTTCTTC. Translated, it gives CASSLDYSYNEQFF.

The chain is built from TRBV9 and TRBJ2-3; D ambiguous. The germline V gene encodes CDR1 SGDLS and CDR2 YYNGEE. V lost 0 bases, J lost 2 bases, and 7 bases lay in between. The length of the CDR3 is 14 residues. CDR3 residues: CASSVDAATDTQYF. CDR3 sequence (DNA): TGTGCCAGCAGCGTAGATGCGGCCACAGATACGCAGTATTTT.